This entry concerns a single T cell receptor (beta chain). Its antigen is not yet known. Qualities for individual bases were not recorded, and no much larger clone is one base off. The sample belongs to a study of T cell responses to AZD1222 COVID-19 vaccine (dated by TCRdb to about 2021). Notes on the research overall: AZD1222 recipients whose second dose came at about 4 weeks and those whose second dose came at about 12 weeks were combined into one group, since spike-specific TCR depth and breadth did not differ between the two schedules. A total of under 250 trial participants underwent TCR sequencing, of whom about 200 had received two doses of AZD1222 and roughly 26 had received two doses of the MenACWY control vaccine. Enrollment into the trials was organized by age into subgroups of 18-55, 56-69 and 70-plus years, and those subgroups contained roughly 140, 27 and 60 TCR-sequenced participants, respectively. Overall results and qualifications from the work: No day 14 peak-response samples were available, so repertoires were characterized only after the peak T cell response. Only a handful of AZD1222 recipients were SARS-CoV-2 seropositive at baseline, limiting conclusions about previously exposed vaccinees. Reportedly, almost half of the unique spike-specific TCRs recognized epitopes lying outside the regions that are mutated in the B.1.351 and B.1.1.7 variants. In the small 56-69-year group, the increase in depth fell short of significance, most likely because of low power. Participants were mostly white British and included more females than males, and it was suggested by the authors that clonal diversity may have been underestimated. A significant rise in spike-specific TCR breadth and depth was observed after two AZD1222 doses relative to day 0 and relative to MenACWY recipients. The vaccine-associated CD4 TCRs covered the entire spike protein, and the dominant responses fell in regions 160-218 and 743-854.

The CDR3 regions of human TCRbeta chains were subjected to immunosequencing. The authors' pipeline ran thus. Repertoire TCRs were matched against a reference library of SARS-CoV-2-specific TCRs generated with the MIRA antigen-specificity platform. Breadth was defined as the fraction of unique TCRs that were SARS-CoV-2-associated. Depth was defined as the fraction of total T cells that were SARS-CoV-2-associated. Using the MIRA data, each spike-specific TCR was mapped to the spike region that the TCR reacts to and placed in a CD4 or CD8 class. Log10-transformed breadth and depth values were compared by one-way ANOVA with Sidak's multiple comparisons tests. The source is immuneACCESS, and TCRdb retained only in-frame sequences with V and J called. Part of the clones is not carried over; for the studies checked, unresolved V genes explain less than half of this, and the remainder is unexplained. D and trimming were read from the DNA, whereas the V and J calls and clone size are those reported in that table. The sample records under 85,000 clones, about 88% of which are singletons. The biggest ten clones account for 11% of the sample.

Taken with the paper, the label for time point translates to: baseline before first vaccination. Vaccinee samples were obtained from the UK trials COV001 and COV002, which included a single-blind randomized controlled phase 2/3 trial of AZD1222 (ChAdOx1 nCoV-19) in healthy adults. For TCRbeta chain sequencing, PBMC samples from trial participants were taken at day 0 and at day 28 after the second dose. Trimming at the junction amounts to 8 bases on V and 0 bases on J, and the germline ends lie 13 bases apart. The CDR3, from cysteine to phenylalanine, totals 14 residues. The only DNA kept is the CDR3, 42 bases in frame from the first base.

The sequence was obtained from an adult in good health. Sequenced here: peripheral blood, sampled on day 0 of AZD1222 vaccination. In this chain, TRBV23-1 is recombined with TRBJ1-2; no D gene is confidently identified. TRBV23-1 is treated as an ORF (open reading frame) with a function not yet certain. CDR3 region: CASALLEANYGYTF. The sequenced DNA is TGCGCCAGCGCCCTATTGGAGGCTAACTATGGCTACACCTTC.